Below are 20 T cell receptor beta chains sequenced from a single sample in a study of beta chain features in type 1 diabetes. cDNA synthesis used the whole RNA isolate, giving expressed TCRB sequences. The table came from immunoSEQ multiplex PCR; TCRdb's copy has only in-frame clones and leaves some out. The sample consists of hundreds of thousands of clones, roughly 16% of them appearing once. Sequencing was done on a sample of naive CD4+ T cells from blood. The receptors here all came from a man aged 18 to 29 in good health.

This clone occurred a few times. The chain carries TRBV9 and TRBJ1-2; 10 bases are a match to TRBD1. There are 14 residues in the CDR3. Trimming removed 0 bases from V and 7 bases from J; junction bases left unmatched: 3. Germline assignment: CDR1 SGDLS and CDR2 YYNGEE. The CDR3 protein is CASSVGWTGGGYTF. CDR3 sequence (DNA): TGTGCCAGCAGCGTAGGTTGGACAGGGGGTGGCTACACCTTC.

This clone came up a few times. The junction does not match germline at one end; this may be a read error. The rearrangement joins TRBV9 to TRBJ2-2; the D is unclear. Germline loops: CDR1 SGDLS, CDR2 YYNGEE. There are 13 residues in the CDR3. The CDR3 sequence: CASSVKNTAELFF. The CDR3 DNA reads TGTGCCAGCAGCGTAAAGAACACCGCGGAGCTGTTTTTT.

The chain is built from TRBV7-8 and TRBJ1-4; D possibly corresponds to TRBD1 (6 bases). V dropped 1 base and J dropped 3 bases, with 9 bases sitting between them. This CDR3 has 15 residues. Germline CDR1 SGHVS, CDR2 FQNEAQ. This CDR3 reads CASSLVPGANEKLFF. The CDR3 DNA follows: TGTGCCAGCAGCTTAGTCCCAGGGGCTAATGAAAAACTGTTTTTT.

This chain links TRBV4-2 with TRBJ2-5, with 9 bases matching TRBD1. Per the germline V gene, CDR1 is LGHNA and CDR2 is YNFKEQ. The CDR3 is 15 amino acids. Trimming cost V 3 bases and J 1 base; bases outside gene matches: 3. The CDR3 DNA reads TGTGCCAGCAGCCAGATGGGACAGGGCCAAGAGACCCAGTACTTC. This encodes CASSQMGQGQETQYF.

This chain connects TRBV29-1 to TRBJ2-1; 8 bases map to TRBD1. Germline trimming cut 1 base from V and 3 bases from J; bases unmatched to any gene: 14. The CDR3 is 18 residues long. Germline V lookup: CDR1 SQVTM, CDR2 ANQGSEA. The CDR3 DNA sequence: TGCAGCGTTGAAGCAAGTGTCCGGGACAGGCATCTCTACAATGAGCAGTTCTTC. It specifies CSVEASVRDRHLYNEQFF.

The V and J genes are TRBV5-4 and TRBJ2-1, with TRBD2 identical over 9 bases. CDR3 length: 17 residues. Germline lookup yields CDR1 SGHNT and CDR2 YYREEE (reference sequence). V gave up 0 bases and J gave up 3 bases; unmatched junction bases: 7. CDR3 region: CASSLAPTSGYYNEQFF. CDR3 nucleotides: TGTGCCAGCAGCTTGGCCCCTACTAGCGGGTACTACAATGAGCAGTTCTTC.

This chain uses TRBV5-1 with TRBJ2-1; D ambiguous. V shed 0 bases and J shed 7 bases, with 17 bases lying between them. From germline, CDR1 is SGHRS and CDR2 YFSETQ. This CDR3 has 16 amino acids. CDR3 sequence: CASSLGSSISTNEQFF. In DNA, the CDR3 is TGCGCCAGCAGCTTGGGATCTAGTATCTCCACAAATGAGCAGTTCTTC.

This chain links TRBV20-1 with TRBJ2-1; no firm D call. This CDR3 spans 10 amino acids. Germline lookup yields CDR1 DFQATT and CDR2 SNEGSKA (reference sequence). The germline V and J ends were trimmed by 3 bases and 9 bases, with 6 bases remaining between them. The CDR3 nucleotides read TGCAGTGCTAGCTTTGTTGAGCAGTTCTTC. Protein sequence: CSASFVEQFF.

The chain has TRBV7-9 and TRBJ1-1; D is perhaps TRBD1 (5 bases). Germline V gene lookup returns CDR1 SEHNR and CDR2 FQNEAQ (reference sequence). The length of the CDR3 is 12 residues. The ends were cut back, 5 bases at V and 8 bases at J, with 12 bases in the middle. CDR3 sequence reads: CASSLRTSEAFF. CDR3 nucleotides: TGTGCCAGCAGCCTAAGGACATCCGAAGCTTTCTTT.

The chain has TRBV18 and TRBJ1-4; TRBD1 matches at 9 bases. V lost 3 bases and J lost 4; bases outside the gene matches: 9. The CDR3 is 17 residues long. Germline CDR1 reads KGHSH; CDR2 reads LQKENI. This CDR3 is CASSPYRGQLDNEKLFF. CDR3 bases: TGTGCCAGCTCACCTTACAGGGGGCAATTGGATAATGAAAAACTGTTTTTT.

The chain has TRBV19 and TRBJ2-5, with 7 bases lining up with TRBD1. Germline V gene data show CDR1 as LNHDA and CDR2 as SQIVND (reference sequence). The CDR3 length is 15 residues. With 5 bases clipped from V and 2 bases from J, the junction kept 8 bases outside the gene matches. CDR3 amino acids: CASSVVTGVQETQYF. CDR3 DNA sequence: TGTGCCAGTAGTGTAGTAACAGGGGTACAAGAGACCCAGTACTTC. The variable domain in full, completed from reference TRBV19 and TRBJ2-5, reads DGGITQSPKYLFRKEGQNVTLSCEQNLNHDAMYWYRQDPGQGLRLIYYSQIVNDFQKGDIAEGYSVSREKKESFPLTVTSAQKNPTAFYLCASSVVTGVQETQYFGPGTRLLVL.

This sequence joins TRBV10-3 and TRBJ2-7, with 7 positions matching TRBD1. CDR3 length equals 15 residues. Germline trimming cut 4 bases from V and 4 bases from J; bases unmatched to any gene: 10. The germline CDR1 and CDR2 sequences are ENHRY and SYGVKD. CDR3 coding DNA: TGTGCCATCAGTGCCCTAGACAGGGTGGCATACGAGCAGTACTTC. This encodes CAISALDRVAYEQYF.

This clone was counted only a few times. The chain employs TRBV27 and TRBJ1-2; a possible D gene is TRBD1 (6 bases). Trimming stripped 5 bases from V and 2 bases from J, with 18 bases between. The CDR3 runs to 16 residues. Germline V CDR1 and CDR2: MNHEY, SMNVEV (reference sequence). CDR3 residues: CASSIGASQGNYGYTF. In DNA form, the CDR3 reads TGTGCCAGCAGTATTGGGGCCTCACAGGGCAACTATGGCTACACCTTC.

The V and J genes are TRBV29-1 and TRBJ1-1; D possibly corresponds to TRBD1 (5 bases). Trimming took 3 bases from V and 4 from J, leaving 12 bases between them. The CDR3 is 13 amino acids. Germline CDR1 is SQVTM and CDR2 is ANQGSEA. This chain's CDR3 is CSVDQGSGTEAFF. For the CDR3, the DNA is TGCAGCGTTGATCAGGGTTCGGGCACTGAAGCTTTCTTT.

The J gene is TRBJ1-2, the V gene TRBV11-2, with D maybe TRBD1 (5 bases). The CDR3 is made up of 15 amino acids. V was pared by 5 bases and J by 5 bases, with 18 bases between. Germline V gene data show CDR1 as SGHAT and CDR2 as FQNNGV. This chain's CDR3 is CASSPIRGAGYGYTF. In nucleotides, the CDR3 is TGTGCCAGCAGCCCCATCAGAGGGGCAGGTTATGGCTACACCTTC.

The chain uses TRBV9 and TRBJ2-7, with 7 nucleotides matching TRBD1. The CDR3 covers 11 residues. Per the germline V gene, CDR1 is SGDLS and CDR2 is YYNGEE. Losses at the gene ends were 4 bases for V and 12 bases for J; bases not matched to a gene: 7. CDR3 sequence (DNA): TGTGCCAGCAGCTTTACGGACAGGTTGTACTTC. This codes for CASSFTDRLYF.

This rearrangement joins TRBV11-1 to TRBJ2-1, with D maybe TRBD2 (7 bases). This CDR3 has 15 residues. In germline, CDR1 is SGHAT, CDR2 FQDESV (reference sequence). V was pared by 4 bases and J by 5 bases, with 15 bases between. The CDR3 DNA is TGTGCCAGCAGCTACCTAGGGGGGGCAAACAATGAGCAGTTCTTC. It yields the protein CASSYLGGANNEQFF.

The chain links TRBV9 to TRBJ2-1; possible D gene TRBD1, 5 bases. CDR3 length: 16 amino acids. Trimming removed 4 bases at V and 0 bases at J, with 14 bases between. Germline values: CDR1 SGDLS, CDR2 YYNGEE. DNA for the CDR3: TGTGCCAGCAGCTCTCAAAGACAGATCTCCTACAATGAGCAGTTCTTC. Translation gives CASSSQRQISYNEQFF. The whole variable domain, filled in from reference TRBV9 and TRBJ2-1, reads DSGVTQTPKHLITATGQRVTLRCSPRSGDLSVYWYQQSLDQGLQFLIQYYNGEERAKGNILERFSAQQFPDLHSELNLSSLELGDSALYFCASSSQRQISYNEQFFGPGTRLTVL.

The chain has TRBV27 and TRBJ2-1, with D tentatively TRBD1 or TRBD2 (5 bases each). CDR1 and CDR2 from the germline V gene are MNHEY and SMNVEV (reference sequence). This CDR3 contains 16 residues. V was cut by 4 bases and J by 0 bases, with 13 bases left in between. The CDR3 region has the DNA TGTGCCAGCAGTTGGAAGGGACCCAGCTCCTACAATGAGCAGTTCTTC. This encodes CASSWKGPSSYNEQFF.

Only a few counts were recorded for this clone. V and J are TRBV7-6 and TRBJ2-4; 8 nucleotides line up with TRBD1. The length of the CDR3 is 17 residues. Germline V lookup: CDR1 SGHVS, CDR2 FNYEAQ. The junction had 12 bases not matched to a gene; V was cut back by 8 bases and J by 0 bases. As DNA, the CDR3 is TGTGCCAGCTGCGGCGCAGGGGGCCGAATAGCCAAAAACATTCAGTACTTC. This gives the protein CASCGAGGRIAKNIQYF.